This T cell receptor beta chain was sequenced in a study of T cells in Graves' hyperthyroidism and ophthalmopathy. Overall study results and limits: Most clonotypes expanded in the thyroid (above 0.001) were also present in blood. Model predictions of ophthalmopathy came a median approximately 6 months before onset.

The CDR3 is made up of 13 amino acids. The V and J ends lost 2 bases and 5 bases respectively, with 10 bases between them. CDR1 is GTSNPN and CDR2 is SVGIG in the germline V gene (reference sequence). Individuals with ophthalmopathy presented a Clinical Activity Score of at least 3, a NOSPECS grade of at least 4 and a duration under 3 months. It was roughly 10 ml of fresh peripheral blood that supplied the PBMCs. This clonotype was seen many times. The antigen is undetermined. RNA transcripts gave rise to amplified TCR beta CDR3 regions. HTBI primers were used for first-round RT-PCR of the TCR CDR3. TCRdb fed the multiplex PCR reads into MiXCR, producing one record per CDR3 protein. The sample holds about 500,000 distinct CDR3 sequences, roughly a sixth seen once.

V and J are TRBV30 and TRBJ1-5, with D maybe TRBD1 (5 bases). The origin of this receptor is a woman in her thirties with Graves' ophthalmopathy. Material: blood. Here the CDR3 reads CAWSWGADQPQHF. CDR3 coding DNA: TGTGCCTGGAGTTGGGGCGCCGATCAGCCCCAGCATTTT. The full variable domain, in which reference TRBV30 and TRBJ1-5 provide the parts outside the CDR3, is SQTIHQWPATLVQPVGSPLSLECTVEGTSNPNLYWYRQAAGRGLQLLFYSVGIGQISSEVPQNLSASRPQDRQFILSSKKLLLSDSGFYLCAWSWGADQPQHFGDGTRLSIL.